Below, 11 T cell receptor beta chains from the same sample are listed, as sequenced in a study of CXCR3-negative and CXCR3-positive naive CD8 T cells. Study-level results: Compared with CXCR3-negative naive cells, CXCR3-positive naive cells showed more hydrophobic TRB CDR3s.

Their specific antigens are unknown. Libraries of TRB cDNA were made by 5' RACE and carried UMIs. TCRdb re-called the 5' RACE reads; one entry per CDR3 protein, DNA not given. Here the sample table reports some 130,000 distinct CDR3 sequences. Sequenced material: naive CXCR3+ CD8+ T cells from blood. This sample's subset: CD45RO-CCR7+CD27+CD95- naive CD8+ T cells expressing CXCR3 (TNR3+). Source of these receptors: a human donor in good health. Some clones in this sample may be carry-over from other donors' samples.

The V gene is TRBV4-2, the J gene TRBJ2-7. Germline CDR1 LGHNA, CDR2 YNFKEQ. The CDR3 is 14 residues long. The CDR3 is CASSARTLDYEQYF.

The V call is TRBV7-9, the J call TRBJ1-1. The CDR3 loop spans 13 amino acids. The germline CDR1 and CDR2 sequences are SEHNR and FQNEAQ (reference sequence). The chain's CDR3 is CASSPSGSTEAFF.

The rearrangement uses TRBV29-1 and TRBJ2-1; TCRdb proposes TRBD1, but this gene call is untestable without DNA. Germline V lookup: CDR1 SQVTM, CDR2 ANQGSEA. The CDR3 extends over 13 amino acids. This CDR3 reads CSVDGTPYDEQFF.

The CDR3 protein is CSAEGTFNPHEQYF. The chain links TRBV29-1 to TRBJ2-7; TCRdb gives TRBD1 as the D gene, but with no DNA this cannot be confirmed. This CDR3 contains 14 residues. Germline V gives CDR1 SQVTM, CDR2 ANQGSEA.

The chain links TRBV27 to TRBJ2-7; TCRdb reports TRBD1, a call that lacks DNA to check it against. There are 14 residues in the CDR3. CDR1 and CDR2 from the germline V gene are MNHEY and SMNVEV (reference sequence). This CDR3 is CASRNRANSYEQYF.

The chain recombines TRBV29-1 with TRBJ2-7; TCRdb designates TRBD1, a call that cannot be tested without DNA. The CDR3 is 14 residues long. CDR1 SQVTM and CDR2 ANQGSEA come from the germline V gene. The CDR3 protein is CSVVRQGVSHEQYF.

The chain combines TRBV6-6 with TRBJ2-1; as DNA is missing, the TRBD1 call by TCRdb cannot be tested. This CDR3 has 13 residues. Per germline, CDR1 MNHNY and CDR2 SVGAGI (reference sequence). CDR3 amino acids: CASSTGIYNEQFF.

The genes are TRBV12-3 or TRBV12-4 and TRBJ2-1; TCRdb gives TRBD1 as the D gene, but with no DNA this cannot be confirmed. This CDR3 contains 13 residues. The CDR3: CASSLALRDEQFF.

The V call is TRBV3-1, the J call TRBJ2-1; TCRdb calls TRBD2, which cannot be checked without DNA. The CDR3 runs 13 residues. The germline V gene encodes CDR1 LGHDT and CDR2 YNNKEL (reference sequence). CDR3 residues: CASSNSGNNEQFF.

The CDR3 sequence: CSVEHMEGKRSGELFF. The V gene is TRBV29-1, the J gene TRBJ2-2; there is no DNA to check the TCRdb D call of TRBD2. CDR3 length equals 16 residues. Germline-derived CDR1 and CDR2 are SQVTM and ANQGSEA.

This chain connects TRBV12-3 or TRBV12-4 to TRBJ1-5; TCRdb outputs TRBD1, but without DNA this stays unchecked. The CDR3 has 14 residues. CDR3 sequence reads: CASRGTGFNQPQHF.